Presented here are 18 T cell receptor beta chains from one specimen sequenced in a study of patients and donors after allogeneic stem cell transplantation. TCRdb used MiXCR to reprocess the RT-PCR reads, holding one entry per CDR3 protein. Among 920,000 or so distinct CDR3 sequences, more than 15% were seen once, and the ten largest hold around 6%. Sequenced: blood, either unsorted or a sorted T cell fraction (not recorded which). These receptors were obtained from a human donor who was either an allogeneic HSCT recipient or a stem cell or donor lymphocyte infusion donor (not recorded which). It is not recorded whose cells these are; they may come from a transplant donor.

This clonotype has only a few counts. V usage is TRBV6-5 and J usage is TRBJ1-2; D perhaps matches TRBD1 (6 bases). Germline assignment: CDR1 MNHEY and CDR2 SVGAGI. Trimming left V 4 bases short and J 8 bases short, with 17 bases between. The CDR3 covers 14 residues. The chain's CDR3 is CASSFTDRPLGYTF. CDR3 in DNA: TGTGCCAGCAGTTTTACGGACAGACCTTTAGGCTACACCTTC.

V and J are TRBV5-1 and TRBJ2-3; weak D call: TRBD1 (7 bases). Germline V lookup: CDR1 SGHRS, CDR2 YFSETQ. The CDR3 spans 17 residues. The V gene lost 0 bases and the J gene lost 6 bases, with 20 bases spanning the gap. As DNA, the CDR3 is TGCGCCAGCAGCTTGGGCTCTGGAGGGGGCGCCAGGGATACGCAGTATTTT. Translating it yields CASSLGSGGGARDTQYF.

The J gene is TRBJ2-1, the V gene TRBV12-3 or TRBV12-4; D is perhaps TRBD1 (5 bases). The CDR3 loop spans 17 amino acids. V was cut by 5 bases and J by 0 bases, with 17 bases left in between. The CDR3 DNA reads TGTGCCAGCAGTCTCCTCCGACAGACAAGCTCCTACAATGAGCAGTTCTTC. Translation gives CASSLLRQTSSYNEQFF.

This clonotype has a handful of counts. The gene calls are TRBV10-3 and TRBJ1-6; maybe TRBD1 (6 bases). There are 14 residues in the CDR3. Per the germline V gene, CDR1 is ENHRY and CDR2 is SYGVKD. The V and J ends lost 11 bases and 8 bases respectively, with 19 bases between them. This chain's CDR3 is CAGRMSGGDSPLHF. The CDR3 bases are TGTGCCGGGCGTATGAGTGGGGGCGATTCACCCCTCCACTTT.

This clonotype occurred a few times. V usage is TRBV12-3 or TRBV12-4 and J usage is TRBJ2-1, with 9 bases lining up with TRBD2. CDR3 length: 15 residues. V lost 6 bases to trimming and J lost 5 bases; unmatched junction nucleotides: 8. CDR3 protein: CASRPREGPDNEQFF. CDR3 bases: TGTGCCAGCAGACCGCGGGAGGGCCCGGACAATGAGCAGTTCTTC.

The V gene is TRBV12-3 or TRBV12-4, the J gene TRBJ2-3; 12 nucleotides line up with TRBD2. J lost 2 bases, V lost 4 bases, and 4 bases had no gene match. The CDR3 length is 16 residues. CDR3 DNA: TGTGCCAGCAGTTCTAGGACTAGCGGGGACACAGATACGCAGTATTTT. Protein sequence: CASSSRTSGDTDTQYF.

The chain employs TRBV7-8 and TRBJ2-1; maybe TRBD2 (5 bases). CDR1 is SGHVS, CDR2 FQNEAQ, per germline. The V gene lost 4 bases and the J gene lost 9 bases, with 10 bases spanning the gap. The CDR3 extends over 12 amino acids. The CDR3 loop is CASSSLSGEQFF. The CDR3 bases are TGTGCCAGCAGCTCGTTAAGCGGTGAGCAGTTCTTC.

The rearrangement links TRBV18 to TRBJ2-7; tentatively, D is TRBD2 (5 bases). The germline V gene encodes CDR1 KGHSH and CDR2 LQKENI. Trimming shortened V by 3 bases and J by 0 bases, and 15 bases separated the two germline ends. This CDR3 is 16 amino acids long. The CDR3 loop reads CASSPAVRRNSYEQYF. CDR3 bases: TGTGCCAGCTCACCTGCCGTGAGGAGGAACTCCTACGAGCAGTACTTC.

This clonotype was detected a few times. V gene TRBV4-3 combines with J gene TRBJ2-1; TRBD2 matches at 8 bases. The CDR3 spans 19 residues. Germline values: CDR1 LGHNA, CDR2 YSLEER. The J segment lost 5 bases and the V segment lost 3 bases, leaving 18 bases of the junction unmatched. The CDR3 region has the DNA TGCGCCAGCAGCCAGGACCTTACGGCGACGGGGGGGGTTAACAATGAGCAGTTCTTC. Protein sequence: CASSQDLTATGGVNNEQFF.

This clonotype was found a few times. The chain carries TRBV10-3 and TRBJ2-1; no definite D call. V lost 5 bases and J 3 bases, leaving 8 bases between the germline ends. The V gene's germline CDR1 is ENHRY and CDR2 SYGVKD. The length of the CDR3 is 13 residues. CDR3 region: CAISLESYNEQFF. CDR3 nucleotides: TGTGCCATCAGTCTGGAGAGCTACAATGAGCAGTTCTTC.

For the CDR3, the DNA is TGTGCCAGCAGCCATGGAACGGACATTCGGACTAGCGGGAGCTACGAGCAGTACTTC. It translates to CASSHGTDIRTSGSYEQYF. The rearrangement uses TRBV4-2 and TRBJ2-7; 13 bases are shared with TRBD2. The CDR3 has 19 amino acids. Germline assignment: CDR1 LGHNA and CDR2 YNFKEQ. V lost 3 bases, J lost 3 bases, and 14 bases stayed unmatched.

This clonotype showed up many times. This chain connects TRBV4-1 to TRBJ1-2, with a possible D match to TRBD1 (5 bases). This CDR3 has 14 amino acids. CDR1 and CDR2 from the germline V gene are MGHRA and YSYEKL. The V gene lost 4 bases and the J gene lost 5 bases, with 14 bases spanning the gap. The CDR3 DNA sequence: TGCGCCAGCAGCCCCACCAGGGAGGTTTATGGCTACACCTTC. Amino acids: CASSPTREVYGYTF.

J is TRBJ1-4 and V is TRBV6-1; D gene uncertain. The CDR3 consists of 12 residues. Germline loops: CDR1 MNHNS, CDR2 SASEGT. Trimming pared 8 bases from V and 3 bases from J, leaving 7 bases between. The CDR3 protein is CASAKSNEKLFF. The DNA of the CDR3 is TGTGCCAGCGCCAAGTCTAATGAAAAACTGTTTTTT.

V gene TRBV12-3 or TRBV12-4 combines with J gene TRBJ1-6, with a weak D call TRBD1 (5 bases). The V gene lost 5 bases and the J gene lost 6 bases, with 11 bases spanning the gap. This CDR3 has 14 residues. The DNA for the CDR3 is TGTGCCAGCAGTCCTGGGACCTTTAATTCACCCCTCCACTTT. It yields the protein CASSPGTFNSPLHF.

The CDR3 DNA sequence: TGTGCCAGCAGCCAAGAATTGGGAAGAAAGGAAAACAATGAGCAGTTCTTC. Its protein is CASSQELGRKENNEQFF. The chain carries TRBV3-1 and TRBJ2-1, with D unclear. Germline V gene data show CDR1 as LGHDT and CDR2 as YNNKEL (reference sequence). V lost 0 bases and J 5 bases, leaving 17 bases between the germline ends. This CDR3 has 17 amino acids.

The gene calls are TRBV25-1 and TRBJ2-1; 15 nucleotides match TRBD2. Germline V gene sequence: CDR1 MGHDK, CDR2 SYGVNS. CDR3 length: 16 residues. V lost 4 bases and J lost 5; bases outside the gene matches: 3. The DNA for the CDR3 is TGTGCCAGCAGTGGCGGGACTAGCGGGAGGCACAATGAGCAGTTCTTC. Protein product: CASSGGTSGRHNEQFF.

The CDR3 DNA reads as TGTGCCAGCAGCTCCTTAGATGAGACCCAGTACTTC. Its protein is CASSSLDETQYF. The chain has TRBV7-9 and TRBJ2-5; D is ambiguous. This CDR3 has 12 residues. Trimming left V 4 bases short and J 5 bases short, with 8 bases between. Germline lookup yields CDR1 SEHNR and CDR2 FQNEAQ (reference sequence).

The CDR3 DNA follows: TGTGCCAGCAGTGCGGCGGGACTACCTCGGGATACGCAGTATTTT. Translation: CASSAAGLPRDTQYF. This chain connects TRBV2 to TRBJ2-3, with 7 bases aligning to TRBD2. Trimming cost V 4 bases and J 6 bases; bases outside gene matches: 10. The CDR3 spans 15 residues. Germline values: CDR1 SNHLY, CDR2 FYNNEI.